This T cell receptor (beta chain) was documented in a study of blood T cell repertoires in COVID-19. Turning to the study itself: The samples span acute and convalescent COVID-19 from the United States, Italy and Spain. Sources were T cells, B-cell-depleted T cells, or PBMCs; the material itself was cDNA or gDNA.

As for this clone: At one of its ends the junction is not consistent with the germline gene, which may arise from a read error.

Recruited during active infection, patients (from Seattle) were subsequently followed longitudinally. The CDR3 runs 13 residues. Germline-derived CDR1 and CDR2 are SSHAT and FNYEAQ (reference sequence). Original handling: Amplification with reference gene primers provided the estimates of nucleated cell counts. TCRdb keeps only in-frame clones here, not all; method: immunoSEQ multiplex PCR. From that table come the V and J calls and clone size; the DNA was used to work out D and trimming. The sample carries about 87,000 clones, around 82% recorded once. The receptor was isolated from a woman of 80 years or more with COVID-19, enrolled during active disease. V gene TRBV7-7 combines with J gene TRBJ2-2; D unresolved. Sequencing used peripheral blood. CDR3 residues: CASSLDSVGELFF. CDR3 DNA sequence: TGTGCTAGCAGCTTAGATTCGGTCGGGGAGCTGTTTTTT. Full variable domain (outside the CDR3, taken from reference TRBV7-7 and TRBJ2-2): GAGVSQSPRYKVTKRGQDVTLRCDPISSHATLYWYQQALGQGPEFLTYFNYEAQPDKSGLPSDRFSAERPEGSISTLTIQRTEQRDSAMYRCASSLDSVGELFFGEGSRLTVL.